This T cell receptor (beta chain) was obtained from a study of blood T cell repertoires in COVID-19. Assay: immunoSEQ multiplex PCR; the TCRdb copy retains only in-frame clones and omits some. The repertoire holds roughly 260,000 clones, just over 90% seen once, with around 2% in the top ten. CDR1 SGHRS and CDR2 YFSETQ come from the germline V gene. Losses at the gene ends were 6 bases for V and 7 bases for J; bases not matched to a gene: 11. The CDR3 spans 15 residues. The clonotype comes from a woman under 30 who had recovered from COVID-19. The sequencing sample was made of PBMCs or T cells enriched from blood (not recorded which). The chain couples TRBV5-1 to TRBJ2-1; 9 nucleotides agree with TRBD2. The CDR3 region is CASNSRLAEGNEQFF. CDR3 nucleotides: TGCGCCAGCAATTCCCGACTAGCGGAGGGAAATGAGCAGTTCTTC.